This TCR beta chain was found in a study of blood T cells in healthy people across ages. Broader study findings: Researchers deemed the diversity estimates from one million T cells underestimates. PBMCs went unsorted, and a conclusive naive versus antigen-experienced comparison was therefore prevented. Age advanced and TCR beta diversity per million T cells fell, roughly linearly.

Primed by a sample-barcoded 5' primer and a J-beta primer mix, a second PCR proceeded for roughly 6 to 12 cycles. MiXCR, run by TCRdb on the 5' RACE reads, gives a single entry per CDR3 protein. This sample has almost 550,000 distinct CDR3 sequences, with approximately 25% found just once. V shed 4 bases, J shed 0 bases, and the junction held 17 bases outside the gene matches. This CDR3 contains 21 residues. CDR1 is SQVTM, CDR2 ANQGSEA, per germline. On this clonotype itself: Its antigen is not known.

Donors were healthy Caucasian individuals from Russia aged roughly 6 to 95. These data also formed part of another study, on T cells of mothers and their children.

The specimen sequenced was blood. This rearrangement joins TRBV29-1 to TRBJ2-6; 11 bases line up with TRBD1. The sequence derives from a boy under 18 in good health. Written as DNA, the CDR3 is TGCAGCGTTGCTAGTGGGACAGGGGGGATCCTACCGCCCTCTGGGGCCAACGTCCTGACTTTC. Translating gives CSVASGTGGILPPSGANVLTF.